A single sample is the source of the 9 T cell receptor beta chains below, sequenced in a study of T cells in Graves' hyperthyroidism and ophthalmopathy. Amplified TCR beta CDR3 regions derived from RNA transcripts. During a first-round RT-PCR of the TCR CDR3, the HTBI primer set was used. TCRdb fed the multiplex PCR reads into MiXCR, producing one record per CDR3 protein. The table has hundreds of thousands of distinct CDR3 sequences, about 15% seen once. The sample consisted of blood. These receptors were taken from a man aged 18 to 29 with Graves' ophthalmopathy.

In its sample, this clonotype was seen many times. The chain has TRBV18 and TRBJ2-5; D uncertain. The CDR3 covers 15 residues. Germline V gene lookup returns CDR1 KGHSH and CDR2 LQKENI. Trimming took off 5 bases at V and 2 bases at J, with 15 bases between the two ends. The CDR3 region is CASSRQTSGQETQYF. CDR3 DNA sequence: TGTGCCAGCTCAAGGCAGACGTCCGGGCAAGAGACCCAGTACTTC. The variable domain in full, with the rest retrieved from reference TRBV18 and TRBJ2-5, is NAGVMQNPRHLVRRRGQEARLRCSPMKGHSHVYWYRQLPEEGLKFMVYLQKENIIDESGMPKERFSAEFPKEGPSILRIQQVVRGDSAAYFCASSRQTSGQETQYFGPGTRLLVL.

The sample holds a few counts of this clonotype. The chain has TRBV24-1 and TRBJ2-3, with TRBD2 matching over 14 bases. There are 20 residues in the CDR3. Germline values: CDR1 KGHDR, CDR2 SFDVKD. V was clipped by 4 bases and J by 5 bases; unmatched bases: 16. This chain's CDR3 is CATSDPGLKGTSGSRDTQYF. CDR3 in DNA: TGTGCCACCAGTGACCCGGGACTGAAGGGGACTAGCGGGAGTAGAGATACGCAGTATTTT.

This clonotype was counted only a few times. CDR3 in amino acids: CAVASHFSSSGANVLTF. The CDR3, as DNA: TGTGCCGTGGCTAGCCATTTTTCTAGCTCTGGGGCCAACGTCCTGACTTTC. This chain connects TRBV6-1 to TRBJ2-6, with TRBD2 as a possible D gene (5 bases). With 11 bases removed from V and 0 bases from J, the gap between germline ends came to 20 bases. This CDR3 is built from 17 residues. The germline V gene has CDR1 MNHNS and CDR2 SASEGT.

This clonotype was counted at least ten times. The gene calls are TRBV6-1 and TRBJ1-1, with D perhaps matching TRBD1 (5 bases). The CDR3 totals 15 residues. Looked up from germline, CDR1 is MNHNS and CDR2 is SASEGT. Trimming removed 5 bases from V and 4 bases from J, with 17 bases in between. CDR3 nucleotides: TGTGCCAGCAGTTCGGGACCTCCGGGTGGCACTGAAGCTTTCTTT. This gives the protein CASSSGPPGGTEAFF.

CDR3 in amino acids: CASSPRGFSSYNEQFF. The CDR3 DNA sequence: TGTGCCAGCAGCCCCAGGGGCTTCAGCTCCTACAATGAGCAGTTCTTC. The chain employs TRBV11-3 and TRBJ2-1, with a possible D match to TRBD1 (6 bases). CDR1 is SGHNT, CDR2 YENEEA, per germline. CDR3 length equals 16 residues. Trimming left V 5 bases short and J 0 bases short, with 14 bases between.

This clonotype was counted at least ten times. The V gene is TRBV3-1, the J gene TRBJ1-5; D not certain. The V gene lost 0 bases and the J gene lost 6 bases, with 12 bases spanning the gap. The CDR3 has 15 amino acids. Germline V gives CDR1 LGHDT, CDR2 YNNKEL (reference sequence). In DNA, the CDR3 is TGTGCCAGCAGCCAAGACCAAACCGGGAGTCAGCCCCAGCATTTT. It translates to CASSQDQTGSQPQHF.

Ten or more counts support this clonotype. This chain connects TRBV12-3 or TRBV12-4 to TRBJ2-7; D is uncertain. This CDR3 comprises 15 residues. V lost 1 base and J lost 0, with 10 bases in between. This CDR3 is CASSLEWANSYEQYF. DNA of the CDR3: TGTGCCAGCAGTTTAGAATGGGCCAACTCCTACGAGCAGTACTTC.

This clonotype was counted ten times or more. V is TRBV12-3 or TRBV12-4 and J is TRBJ1-4; 8 nucleotides agree with TRBD1. This CDR3 comprises 15 residues. Losses at the gene ends were 3 bases for V and 3 bases for J; bases not matched to a gene: 3. The CDR3 loop is CASSFQGAANEKLFF. The CDR3 DNA follows: TGTGCCAGCAGTTTTCAGGGGGCGGCTAATGAAAAACTGTTTTTT.

This clonotype has ten or more counts. The chain has TRBV12-3 or TRBV12-4 and TRBJ1-4; tentatively, D is TRBD1 (5 bases). Trimming cost V 3 bases and J 4 bases, with 18 bases left between them. The CDR3 sequence is 17 residues long. In DNA form, the CDR3 reads TGTGCCAGCAGTTTGGGCCTCGATGGGGGTTTTAATGAAAAACTGTTTTTT. Translating it yields CASSLGLDGGFNEKLFF.